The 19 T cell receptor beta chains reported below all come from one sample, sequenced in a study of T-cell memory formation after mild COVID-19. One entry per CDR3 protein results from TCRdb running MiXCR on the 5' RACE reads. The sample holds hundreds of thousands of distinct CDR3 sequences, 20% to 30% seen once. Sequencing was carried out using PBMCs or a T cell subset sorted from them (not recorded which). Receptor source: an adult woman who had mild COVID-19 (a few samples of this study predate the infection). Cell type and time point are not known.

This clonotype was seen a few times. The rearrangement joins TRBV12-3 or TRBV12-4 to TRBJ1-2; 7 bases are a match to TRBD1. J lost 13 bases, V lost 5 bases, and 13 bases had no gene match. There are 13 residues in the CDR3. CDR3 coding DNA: TGTGCCAGCAGTGGTCGGACAGGACTGGGGTTCACCTTC. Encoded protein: CASSGRTGLGFTF.

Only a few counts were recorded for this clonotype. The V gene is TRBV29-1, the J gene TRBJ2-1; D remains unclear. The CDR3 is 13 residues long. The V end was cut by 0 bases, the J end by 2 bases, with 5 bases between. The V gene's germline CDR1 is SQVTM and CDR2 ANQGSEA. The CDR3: CSVEERAYNEQFF. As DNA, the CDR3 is TGCAGCGTTGAAGAAAGGGCCTACAATGAGCAGTTCTTC.

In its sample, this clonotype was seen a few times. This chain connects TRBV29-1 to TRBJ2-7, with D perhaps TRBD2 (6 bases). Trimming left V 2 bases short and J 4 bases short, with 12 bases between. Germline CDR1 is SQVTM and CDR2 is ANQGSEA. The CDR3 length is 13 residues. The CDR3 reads CSVETSGRYEQYF. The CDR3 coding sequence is TGCAGCGTTGAAACATCGGGGAGGTACGAGCAGTACTTC.

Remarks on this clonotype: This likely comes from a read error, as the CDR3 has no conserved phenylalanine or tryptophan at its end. The CDR3 DNA sequence: TGTGCCAGCAGCCAGGGACAGGGCGCGGCTTTCCTT. Protein product: CASSQGQGAAFL. This rearrangement joins TRBV4-2 to TRBJ1-1; TRBD1 aligns across 9 bases. In germline, CDR1 is LGHNA, CDR2 YNFKEQ. This CDR3 has 12 amino acids. The ends lost 3 bases at V and 11 bases at J; junction bases unmatched: 4.

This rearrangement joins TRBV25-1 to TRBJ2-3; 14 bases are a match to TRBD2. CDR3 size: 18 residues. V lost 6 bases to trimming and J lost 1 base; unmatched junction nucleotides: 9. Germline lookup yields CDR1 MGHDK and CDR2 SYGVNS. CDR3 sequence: CASRATSGRVYGTDTQYF. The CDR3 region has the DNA TGTGCCAGCAGAGCGACTAGCGGGAGGGTATATGGCACAGATACGCAGTATTTT.

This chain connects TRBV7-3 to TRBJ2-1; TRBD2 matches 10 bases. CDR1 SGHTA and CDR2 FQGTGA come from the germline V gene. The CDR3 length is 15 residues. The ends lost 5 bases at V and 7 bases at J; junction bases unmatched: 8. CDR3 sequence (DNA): TGTGCCAGCAGCCGCCAAGCGGGGGGGAGAAATGAGCAGTTCTTC. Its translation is CASSRQAGGRNEQFF.

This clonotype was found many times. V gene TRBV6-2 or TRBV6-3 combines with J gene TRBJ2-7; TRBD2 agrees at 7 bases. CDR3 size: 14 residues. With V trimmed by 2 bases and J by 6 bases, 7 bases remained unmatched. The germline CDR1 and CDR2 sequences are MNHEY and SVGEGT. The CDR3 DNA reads TGTGCCAGCAGTTACGGCGGGAGTATAGCCGAGCAGTACTTC. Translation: CASSYGGSIAEQYF.

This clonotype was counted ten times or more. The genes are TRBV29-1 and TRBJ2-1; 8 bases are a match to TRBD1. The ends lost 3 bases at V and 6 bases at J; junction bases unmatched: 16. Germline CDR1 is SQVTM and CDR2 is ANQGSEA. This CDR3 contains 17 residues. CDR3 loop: CSVDGSTGVRNGNEQFF. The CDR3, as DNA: TGCAGCGTTGATGGCTCGACAGGGGTCCGAAATGGCAATGAGCAGTTCTTC.

CDR3 sequence reads: CASSLNGGMGTGELFF. The CDR3 DNA follows: TGTGCCAGCAGCTTAAATGGGGGAATGGGCACCGGGGAGCTGTTTTTT. V gene TRBV7-3 combines with J gene TRBJ2-2; D might be TRBD1 or TRBD2, each matching 5 bases. Germline V gives CDR1 SGHTA, CDR2 FQGTGA. Trimming cost V 1 base and J 4 bases, with 13 bases left between them. This CDR3 has 16 residues.

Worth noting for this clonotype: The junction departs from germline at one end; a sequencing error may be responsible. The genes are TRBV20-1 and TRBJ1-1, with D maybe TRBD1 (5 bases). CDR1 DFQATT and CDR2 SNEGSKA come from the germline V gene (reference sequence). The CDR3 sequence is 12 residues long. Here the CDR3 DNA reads TGCAGTGCCGCAGGGTATTCCACTGAAGCCTTCTTT. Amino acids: CSAAGYSTEAFF.

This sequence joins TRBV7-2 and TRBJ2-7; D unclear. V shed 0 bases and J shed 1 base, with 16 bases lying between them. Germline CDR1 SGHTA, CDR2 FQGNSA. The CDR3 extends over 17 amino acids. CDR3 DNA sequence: TGTGCCAGCAGCTTAGCTTACGTGGGTCTCGGATCCTACGAGCAGTACTTC. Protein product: CASSLAYVGLGSYEQYF.

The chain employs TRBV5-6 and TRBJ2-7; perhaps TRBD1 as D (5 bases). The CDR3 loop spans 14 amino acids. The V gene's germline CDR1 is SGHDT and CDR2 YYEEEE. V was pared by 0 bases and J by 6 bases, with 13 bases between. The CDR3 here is CASSLERGGSEQYF. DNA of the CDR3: TGTGCCAGCAGCTTGGAAAGGGGTGGGTCCGAGCAGTACTTC.

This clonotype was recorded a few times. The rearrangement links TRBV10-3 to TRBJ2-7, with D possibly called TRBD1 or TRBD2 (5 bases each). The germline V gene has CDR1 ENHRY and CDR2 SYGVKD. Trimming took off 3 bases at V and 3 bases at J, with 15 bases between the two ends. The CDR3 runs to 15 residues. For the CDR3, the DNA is TGTGCCATCAGTGACTCGGGGCCAGGGATCTACGAGCAGTACTTC. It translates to CAISDSGPGIYEQYF.

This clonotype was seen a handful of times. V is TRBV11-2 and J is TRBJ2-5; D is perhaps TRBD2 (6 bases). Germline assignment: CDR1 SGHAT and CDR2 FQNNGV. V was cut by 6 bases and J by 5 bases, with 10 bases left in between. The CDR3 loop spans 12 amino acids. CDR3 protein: CASREGLETQYF. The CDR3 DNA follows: TGTGCCAGCAGGGAGGGGCTGGAGACCCAGTACTTC.

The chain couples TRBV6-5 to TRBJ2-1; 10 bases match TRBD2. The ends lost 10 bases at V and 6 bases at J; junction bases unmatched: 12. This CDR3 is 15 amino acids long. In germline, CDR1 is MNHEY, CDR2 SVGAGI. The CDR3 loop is CATTTGTSVPNEQFF. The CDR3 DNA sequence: TGTGCCACAACTACCGGGACTAGCGTTCCCAATGAGCAGTTCTTC.

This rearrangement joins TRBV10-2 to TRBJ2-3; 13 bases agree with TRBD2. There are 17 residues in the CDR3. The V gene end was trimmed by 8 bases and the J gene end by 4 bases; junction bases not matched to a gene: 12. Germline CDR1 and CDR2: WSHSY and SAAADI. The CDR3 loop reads CASRSPPGLAGSDTQYF. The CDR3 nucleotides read TGCGCCAGCCGGAGCCCCCCGGGACTAGCGGGATCAGATACGCAGTATTTT.

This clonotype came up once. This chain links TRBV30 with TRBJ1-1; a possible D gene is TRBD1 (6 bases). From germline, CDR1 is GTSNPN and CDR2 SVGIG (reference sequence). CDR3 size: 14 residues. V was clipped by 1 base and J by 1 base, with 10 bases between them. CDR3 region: CAWSAGQTNTEAFF. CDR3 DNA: TGTGCCTGGAGTGCAGGACAGACGAACACTGAAGCTTTCTTT.

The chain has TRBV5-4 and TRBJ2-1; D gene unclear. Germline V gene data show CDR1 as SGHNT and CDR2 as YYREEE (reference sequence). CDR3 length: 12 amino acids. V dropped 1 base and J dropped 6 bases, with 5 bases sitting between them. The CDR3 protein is CASSLWANEQFF. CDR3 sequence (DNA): TGTGCCAGCAGCTTGTGGGCCAATGAGCAGTTCTTC.

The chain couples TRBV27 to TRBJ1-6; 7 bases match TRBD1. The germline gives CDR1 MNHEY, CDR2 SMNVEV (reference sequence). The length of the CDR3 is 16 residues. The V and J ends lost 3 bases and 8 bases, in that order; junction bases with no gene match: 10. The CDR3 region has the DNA TGTGCCAGCAGTTTGGCGACAGGGTTCCTTGATTCACCCCTCCACTTT. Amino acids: CASSLATGFLDSPLHF.